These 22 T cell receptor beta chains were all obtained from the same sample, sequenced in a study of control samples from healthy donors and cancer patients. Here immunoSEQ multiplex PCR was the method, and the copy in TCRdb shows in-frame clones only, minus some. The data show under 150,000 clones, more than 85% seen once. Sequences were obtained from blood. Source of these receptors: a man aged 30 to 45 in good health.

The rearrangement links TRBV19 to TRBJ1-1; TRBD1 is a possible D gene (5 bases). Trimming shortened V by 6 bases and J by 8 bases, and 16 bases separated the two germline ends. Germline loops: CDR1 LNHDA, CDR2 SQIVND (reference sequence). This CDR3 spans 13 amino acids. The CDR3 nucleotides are TGTGCCAGTAGCCTCCATGTCGGGGCCGAAGCTTTCTTT. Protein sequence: CASSLHVGAEAFF.

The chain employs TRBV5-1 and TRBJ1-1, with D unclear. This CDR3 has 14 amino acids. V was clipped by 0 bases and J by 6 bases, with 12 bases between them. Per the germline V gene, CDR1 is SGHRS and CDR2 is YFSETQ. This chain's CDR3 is CASSLDPPGAEAFF. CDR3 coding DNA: TGCGCCAGCAGCTTGGACCCCCCGGGAGCTGAAGCTTTCTTT. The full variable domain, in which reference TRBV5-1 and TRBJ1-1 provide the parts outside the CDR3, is KAGVTQTPRYLIKTRGQQVTLSCSPISGHRSVSWYQQTPGQGLQFLFEYFSETQRNKGNFPGRFSGRQFSNSRSEMNVSTLELGDSALYLCASSLDPPGAEAFFGQGTRLTVV.

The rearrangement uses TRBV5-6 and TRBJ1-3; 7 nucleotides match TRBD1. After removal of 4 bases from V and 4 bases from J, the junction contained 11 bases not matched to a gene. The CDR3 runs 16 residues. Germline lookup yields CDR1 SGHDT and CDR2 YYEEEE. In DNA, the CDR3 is TGTGCCAGCAGCCTCCTGACAGGGAATGCGGGAAACACCATATATTTT. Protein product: CASSLLTGNAGNTIYF.

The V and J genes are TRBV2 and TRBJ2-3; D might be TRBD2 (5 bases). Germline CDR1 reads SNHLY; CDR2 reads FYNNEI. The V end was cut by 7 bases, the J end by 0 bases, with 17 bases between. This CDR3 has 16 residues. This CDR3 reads CASMPGSSRSTDTQYF. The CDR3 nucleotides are TGTGCCAGCATGCCGGGAAGTTCGAGGAGCACAGATACGCAGTATTTT.

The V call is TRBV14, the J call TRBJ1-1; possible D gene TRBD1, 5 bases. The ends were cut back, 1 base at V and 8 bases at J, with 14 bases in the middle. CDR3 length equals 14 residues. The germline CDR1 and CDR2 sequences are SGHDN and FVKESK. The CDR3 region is CASSQAGRRAEAFF. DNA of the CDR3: TGTGCCAGCAGCCAAGCAGGGCGGAGAGCCGAAGCTTTCTTT.

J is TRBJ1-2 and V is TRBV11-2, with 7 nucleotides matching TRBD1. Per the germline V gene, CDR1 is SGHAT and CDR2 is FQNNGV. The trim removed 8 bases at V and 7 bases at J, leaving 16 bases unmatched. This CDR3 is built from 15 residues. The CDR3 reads CASSEGAGPGSGYTF. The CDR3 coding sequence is TGTGCCAGCTCGGAGGGGGCAGGCCCGGGAAGTGGCTACACCTTC. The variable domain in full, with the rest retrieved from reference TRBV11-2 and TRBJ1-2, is EAGVAQSPRYKIIEKRQSVAFWCNPISGHATLYWYQQILGQGPKLLIQFQNNGVVDDSQLPKDRFSAERLKGVDSTLKIQPAKLEDSAVYLCASSEGAGPGSGYTFGSGTRLTVV.

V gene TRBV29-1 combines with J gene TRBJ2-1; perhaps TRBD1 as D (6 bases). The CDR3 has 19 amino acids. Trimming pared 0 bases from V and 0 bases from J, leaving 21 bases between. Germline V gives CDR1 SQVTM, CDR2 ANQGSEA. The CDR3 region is CSVEDPLDRQVISYNEQFF. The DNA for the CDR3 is TGCAGCGTTGAAGACCCCTTGGACAGACAAGTAATCTCCTACAATGAGCAGTTCTTC.

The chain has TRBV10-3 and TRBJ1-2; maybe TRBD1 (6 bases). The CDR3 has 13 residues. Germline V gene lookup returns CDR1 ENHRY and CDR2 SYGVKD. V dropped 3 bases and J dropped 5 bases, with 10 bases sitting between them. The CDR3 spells CAISERQDYGYTF. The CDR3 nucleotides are TGTGCCATCAGTGAACGACAGGATTATGGCTACACCTTC.

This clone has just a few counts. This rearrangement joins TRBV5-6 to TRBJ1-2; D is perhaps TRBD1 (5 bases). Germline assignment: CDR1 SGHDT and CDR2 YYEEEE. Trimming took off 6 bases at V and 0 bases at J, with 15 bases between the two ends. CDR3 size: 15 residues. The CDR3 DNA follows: TGTGCCAGCAACGAGGAAGGGGTGGCTAACTATGGCTACACCTTC. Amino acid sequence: CASNEEGVANYGYTF. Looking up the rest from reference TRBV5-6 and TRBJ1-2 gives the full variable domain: DAGVTQSPTHLIKTRGQQVTLRCSPKSGHDTVSWYQQALGQGPQFIFQYYEEEERQRGNFPDRFSGHQFPNYSSELNVNALLLGDSALYLCASNEEGVANYGYTFGSGTRLTVV.

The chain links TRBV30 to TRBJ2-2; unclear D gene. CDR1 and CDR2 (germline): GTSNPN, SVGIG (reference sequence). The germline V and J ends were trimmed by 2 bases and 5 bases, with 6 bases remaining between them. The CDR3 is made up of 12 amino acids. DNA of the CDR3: TGTGCCTGGAGTCTCCGTACCGGGGAGCTGTTTTTT. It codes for CAWSLRTGELFF.

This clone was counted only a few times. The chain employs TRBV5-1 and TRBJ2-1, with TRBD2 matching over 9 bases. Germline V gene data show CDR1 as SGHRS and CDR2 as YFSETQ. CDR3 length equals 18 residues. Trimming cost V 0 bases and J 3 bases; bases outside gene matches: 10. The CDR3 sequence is CASSLGGSAGGLYNEQFF. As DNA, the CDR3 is TGCGCCAGCAGCTTGGGCGGGAGCGCGGGGGGGCTCTACAATGAGCAGTTCTTC. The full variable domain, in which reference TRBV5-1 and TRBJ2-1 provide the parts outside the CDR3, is KAGVTQTPRYLIKTRGQQVTLSCSPISGHRSVSWYQQTPGQGLQFLFEYFSETQRNKGNFPGRFSGRQFSNSRSEMNVSTLELGDSALYLCASSLGGSAGGLYNEQFFGPGTRLTVL.

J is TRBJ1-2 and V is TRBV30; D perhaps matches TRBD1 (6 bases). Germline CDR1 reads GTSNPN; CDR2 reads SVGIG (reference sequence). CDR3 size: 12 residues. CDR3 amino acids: CGQSRGNYGYTF. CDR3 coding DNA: TGTGGGCAGAGCAGGGGAAACTATGGCTACACCTTC.

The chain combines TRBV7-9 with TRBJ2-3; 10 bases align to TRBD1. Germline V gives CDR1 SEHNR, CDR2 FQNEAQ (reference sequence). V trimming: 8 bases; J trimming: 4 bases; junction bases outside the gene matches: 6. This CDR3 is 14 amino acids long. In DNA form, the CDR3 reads TGTGCCAGCTTGGACAGGGGGTTCGCAGATACGCAGTATTTT. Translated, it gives CASLDRGFADTQYF.

The CDR3 region has the DNA TGCGCCAGCAGCCAAGTCACCACTCGGGACAGCATAAGAAAGTTGTTTTTT. Translated: CASSQVTTRDSIRKLFF. V and J are TRBV4-1 and TRBJ1-4; 7 positions agree with TRBD1. Germline values: CDR1 MGHRA, CDR2 YSYEKL. CDR3 length: 17 amino acids. Unmatched junction bases numbered 20, after V lost 1 base and J lost 15 bases.

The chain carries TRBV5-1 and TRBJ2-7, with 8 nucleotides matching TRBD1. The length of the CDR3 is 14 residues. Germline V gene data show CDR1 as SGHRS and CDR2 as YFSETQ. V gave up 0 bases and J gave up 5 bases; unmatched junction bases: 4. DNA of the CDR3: TGCGCCAGCAGCTTGGGCAGGGGGCGGGACGAGCAGTACTTC. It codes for CASSLGRGRDEQYF.

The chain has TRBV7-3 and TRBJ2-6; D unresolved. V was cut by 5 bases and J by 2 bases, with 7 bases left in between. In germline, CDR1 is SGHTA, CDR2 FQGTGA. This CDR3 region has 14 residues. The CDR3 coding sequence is TGTGCCAGCAGCATCCTCCCTGGGGCCAACGTCCTGACTTTC. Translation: CASSILPGANVLTF.

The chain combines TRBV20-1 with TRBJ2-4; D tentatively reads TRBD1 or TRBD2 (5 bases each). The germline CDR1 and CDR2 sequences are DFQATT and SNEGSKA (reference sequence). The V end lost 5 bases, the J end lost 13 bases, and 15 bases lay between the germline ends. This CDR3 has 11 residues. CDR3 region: CSASVLGPQYF. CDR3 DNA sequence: TGCAGTGCTTCAGTTTTGGGACCCCAGTACTTC.

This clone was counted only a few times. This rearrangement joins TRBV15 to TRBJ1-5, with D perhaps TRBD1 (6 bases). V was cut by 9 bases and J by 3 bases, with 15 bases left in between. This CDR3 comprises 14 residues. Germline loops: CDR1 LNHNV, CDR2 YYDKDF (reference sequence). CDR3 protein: CATREGGSNQPQHF. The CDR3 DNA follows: TGTGCCACTCGAGAGGGGGGCTCCAATCAGCCCCAGCATTTT.

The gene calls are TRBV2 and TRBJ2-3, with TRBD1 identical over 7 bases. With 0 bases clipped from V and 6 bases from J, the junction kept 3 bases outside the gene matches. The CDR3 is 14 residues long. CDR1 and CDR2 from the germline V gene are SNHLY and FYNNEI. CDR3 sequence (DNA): TGTGCCAGCAGTGAAGCAGGGACAGCCGATACGCAGTATTTT. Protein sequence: CASSEAGTADTQYF.

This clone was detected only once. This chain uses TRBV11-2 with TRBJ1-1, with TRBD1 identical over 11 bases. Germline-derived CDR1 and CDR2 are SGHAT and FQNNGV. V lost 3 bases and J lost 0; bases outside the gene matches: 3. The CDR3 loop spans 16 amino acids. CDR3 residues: CASSLGTGGLNTEAFF. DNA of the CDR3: TGTGCCAGCAGCTTGGGGACAGGGGGGCTGAACACTGAAGCTTTCTTT.

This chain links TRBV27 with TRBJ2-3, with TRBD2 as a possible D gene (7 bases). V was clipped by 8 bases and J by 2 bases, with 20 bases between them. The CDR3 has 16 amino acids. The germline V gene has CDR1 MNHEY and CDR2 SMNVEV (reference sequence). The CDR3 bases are TGTGCCAGCGCTCCCTATGCGGGGGCCACCACAGATACGCAGTATTTT. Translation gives CASAPYAGATTDTQYF.

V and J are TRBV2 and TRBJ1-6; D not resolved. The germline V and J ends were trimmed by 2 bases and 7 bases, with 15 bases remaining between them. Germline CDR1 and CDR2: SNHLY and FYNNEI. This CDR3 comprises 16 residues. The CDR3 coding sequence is TGTGCCAGCAGTGAAACGTTAACGAGTCGGAATTCACCCCTCCACTTT. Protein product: CASSETLTSRNSPLHF. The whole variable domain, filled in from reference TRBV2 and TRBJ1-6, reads EPEVTQTPSHQVTQMGQEVILRCVPISNHLYFYWYRQILGQKVEFLVSFYNNEISEKSEIFDDQFSVERPDGSNFTLKIRSTKLEDSAMYFCASSETLTSRNSPLHFGNGTRLTVT.